A single T cell receptor beta chain is shown here with its context. The antigen is not known. The CDR3 extends over 11 amino acids. The germline gives CDR1 MNHNS, CDR2 SASEGT. Trimming cost V 7 bases and J 5 bases, with 9 bases left between them. Assay: immunoSEQ multiplex PCR; the TCRdb copy retains only in-frame clones and omits some. The sample has about 64,000 clones; 85% to 90% are singletons. This specimen comes from a study of OX40 agonist ivuxolimab in advanced cancers. Study-wide points: Clonal expansion by week 6 occurred in CD4+ and CD8+ blood T cells (at 0.1 to 3.0 mg/kg).

The sequenced sample was CD4+ or CD8+ T cells sorted from blood, obtained in a trial of the OX40 agonist ivuxolimab. This rearrangement joins TRBV6-1 to TRBJ2-7; D might be TRBD2 (5 bases). The sequence derives from an adult with an advanced solid tumor such as melanoma, head and neck, liver or kidney cancer. The CDR3 DNA sequence: TGTGCCAGCAACCGGCGGGACGAGCAGTACTTC. It specifies CASNRRDEQYF.